Listed here are 14 T cell receptor beta chains from one sample, sequenced in a study of blood T cell repertoires in COVID-19. The method was immunoSEQ multiplex PCR; TCRdb's version includes in-frame clones alone and lacks a portion of them. In the table there are just under 45,000 clones, 87% of which are singletons. The sequencing input was peripheral blood. The receptors stem from an elderly woman in a cohort sampled during active or convalescent COVID-19.

The V call is TRBV7-2, the J call TRBJ2-5; D is ambiguous. The CDR3 runs 16 residues. Per germline, CDR1 SGHTA and CDR2 FQGNSA. Trimming stripped 2 bases from V and 1 base from J, with 14 bases between. Written as DNA, the CDR3 is TGTGCCAGCAGCTTAACCGGAGCTTATATCCAAGAGACCCAGTACTTC. This translates into CASSLTGAYIQETQYF.

V gene TRBV6-2 or TRBV6-3 combines with J gene TRBJ1-3; possibly TRBD1 for D (5 bases). V shed 5 bases and J shed 0 bases, with 14 bases lying between them. The CDR3 consists of 16 residues. Germline CDR1 reads MNHEY; CDR2 reads SVGEGT. As DNA, the CDR3 is TGTGCCAGCAGTCGCGGCCTGGGGGGCTCTGGAAACACCATATATTTT. Translating it yields CASSRGLGGSGNTIYF.

J is TRBJ2-7 and V is TRBV29-1; 7 bases are a match to TRBD1. J lost 6 bases, V lost 5 bases, and 7 bases had no gene match. Germline V gives CDR1 SQVTM, CDR2 ANQGSEA. The CDR3 has 12 residues. CDR3 region: CSVRKGAGEQYF. CDR3 nucleotides: TGCAGCGTTCGCAAGGGGGCCGGCGAGCAGTACTTC.

The V and J genes are TRBV9 and TRBJ1-6; tentative D call: TRBD1 (6 bases). The CDR3 sequence is 15 residues long. V lost 2 bases and J lost 1, with 7 bases in between. Germline V gives CDR1 SGDLS, CDR2 YYNGEE. The CDR3: CASSVRGSYNSPLHF. CDR3 DNA sequence: TGTGCCAGCAGCGTGAGGGGGTCCTATAATTCACCCCTCCACTTT.

This CDR3 is CASSLSWGPSYEQYF. DNA of the CDR3: TGTGCCAGCAGCTTGAGCTGGGGGCCTTCCTACGAGCAGTACTTC. J is TRBJ2-7 and V is TRBV5-5, with D possibly matching TRBD1 (6 bases). The CDR3 is made up of 15 amino acids. Germline V gene data show CDR1 as SGHKS and CDR2 as YYEKEE (reference sequence). Trimming pared 1 base from V and 1 base from J, leaving 12 bases between.

The chain links TRBV6-2 or TRBV6-3 to TRBJ1-1; no firm D call. This CDR3 region has 14 residues. V shed 2 bases and J shed 2 bases, with 9 bases lying between them. Germline V gene data show CDR1 as MNHEY and CDR2 as SVGEGT. The CDR3 DNA reads TGTGCCAGCAGTTACCCACAACCCAACACTGAAGCTTTCTTT. This gives the protein CASSYPQPNTEAFF.

The V and J genes are TRBV3-1 (or the pseudogene TRBV3-2) and TRBJ2-3; 8 bases align to TRBD2. V trimming: 1 base; J trimming: 0 bases; junction bases outside the gene matches: 6. Germline assignment: CDR1 LGHDT and CDR2 YNNKEL (reference sequence). The CDR3 sequence is 17 residues long. The CDR3: CASSQVGLAVSTDTQYF. As DNA, the CDR3 is TGTGCCAGCAGCCAAGTCGGACTAGCAGTTAGCACAGATACGCAGTATTTT.

V usage is TRBV5-1 and J usage is TRBJ2-5; TRBD1 aligns across 8 bases. The germline CDR1 and CDR2 sequences are SGHRS and YFSETQ. The J segment lost 2 bases and the V segment lost 4 bases, leaving 7 bases of the junction unmatched. This CDR3 spans 15 amino acids. The CDR3 protein is CASSPDRVGQETQYF. The CDR3 nucleotides are TGCGCCAGCAGCCCGGACAGGGTAGGGCAAGAGACCCAGTACTTC.

This chain uses TRBV5-1 with TRBJ1-1, with D uncertain. With 0 bases removed from V and 1 base from J, the gap between germline ends came to 10 bases. The CDR3 loop spans 15 amino acids. The germline CDR1 and CDR2 sequences are SGHRS and YFSETQ. This CDR3 is CASSLAREGNTEAFF. CDR3 DNA sequence: TGCGCCAGCAGCTTGGCAAGGGAGGGGAACACTGAAGCTTTCTTT.

This sequence joins TRBV9 and TRBJ2-5; possibly TRBD2 for D (5 bases). The V end was cut by 4 bases, the J end by 2 bases, with 12 bases between. CDR1 and CDR2 (germline): SGDLS, YYNGEE. CDR3 length: 14 residues. In DNA form, the CDR3 reads TGTGCCAGCAGCCTGTCGACTACGCAAGAGACCCAGTACTTC. This encodes CASSLSTTQETQYF.

The rearrangement joins TRBV29-1 to TRBJ1-2; D unclear. The V gene lost 3 bases and the J gene lost 8 bases, with 13 bases spanning the gap. Looked up from germline, CDR1 is SQVTM and CDR2 is ANQGSEA. The CDR3 sequence is 12 residues long. The CDR3 region is CSVEALGSGYTF. CDR3 nucleotide sequence: TGCAGCGTTGAGGCTCTGGGTAGCGGCTACACCTTC.

The J gene is TRBJ1-1, the V gene TRBV7-9; D gene ambiguous. Germline V gene data show CDR1 as SEHNR and CDR2 as FQNEAQ (reference sequence). Trimming cost V 8 bases and J 1 base, with 14 bases left between them. The CDR3 totals 14 residues. Here the CDR3 DNA reads TGTGCCAGCCTGTTTGGGAGCGGGAACACTGAAGCTTTCTTT. It specifies CASLFGSGNTEAFF.

The genes are TRBV2 and TRBJ1-2; tentatively, D is TRBD1 (5 bases). Germline V CDR1 and CDR2: SNHLY, FYNNEI. This CDR3 has 12 residues. The V gene lost 6 bases and the J gene lost 7 bases, with 12 bases spanning the gap. In DNA, the CDR3 is TGTGCCAGCAGCGTAGGGGAGGCTGGCTACACCTTC. This translates into CASSVGEAGYTF. Using reference TRBV2 and TRBJ1-2 for the parts outside the CDR3, the full variable domain is EPEVTQTPSHQVTQMGQEVILRCVPISNHLYFYWYRQILGQKVEFLVSFYNNEISEKSEIFDDQFSVERPDGSNFTLKIRSTKLEDSAMYFCASSVGEAGYTFGSGTRLTVV.

This clone was observed once. The CDR3 DNA sequence: TGTGCCAGCACGATGGGACAGGGGATCACCGGGGAGCTGTTTTTT. Amino acid sequence: CASTMGQGITGELFF. V gene TRBV5-4 combines with J gene TRBJ2-2, with 10 bases aligning to TRBD1. Per germline, CDR1 SGHNT and CDR2 YYREEE (reference sequence). The junction had 6 bases not matched to a gene; V was cut back by 6 bases and J by 4 bases. The CDR3 covers 15 residues. Full variable domain (outside the CDR3, taken from reference TRBV5-4 and TRBJ2-2): ETGVTQSPTHLIKTRGQQVTLRCSSQSGHNTVSWYQQALGQGPQFIFQYYREEENGRGNFPPRFSGLQFPNYSSELNVNALELDDSALYLCASTMGQGITGELFFGEGSRLTVL.